This record looks at one TCR beta chain sequence and its context. The sample belongs to a study of shared clonotypes between healthy human individuals. Every subset's genomic DNA went evenly onto several immunoSEQ plates. Clones were sequenced by immunoSEQ multiplex PCR, and TCRdb holds only the in-frame ones, with some missing. The sample holds around 440,000 clones; roughly three quarters are singletons and the top ten take around 11%. CDR3 length: 16 residues. Germline V gene sequence: CDR1 SGHTA, CDR2 FQGTGA. The germline V and J ends were trimmed by 4 bases and 0 bases, with 14 bases remaining between them.

The TCR comes from a woman aged 40-49 years in good health. Some clones in this sample may be carry-over from other donors' samples. What was sequenced was PBMCs. The chain recombines TRBV7-3 with TRBJ2-3; D remains ambiguous. The CDR3 nucleotides are TGTGCCAGCAGCTCTCTGGGCGGCCTCAGCACAGATACGCAGTATTTT. This sequence encodes CASSSLGGLSTDTQYF.